These 30 T cell receptor beta chains came from one sample sequenced in a study of blood T cells in healthy people across ages. Primed by a sample-barcoded 5' primer and a J-beta primer mix, a second PCR proceeded for about 7 to 11 cycles. MiXCR, run by TCRdb on the 5' RACE reads, gives a single entry per CDR3 protein. The sample has about 730,000 distinct CDR3 sequences; 43% are singletons. Sequenced input: blood. The receptors were gathered from a woman in her fifties or sixties in good health.

This sequence joins TRBV20-1 and TRBJ2-1; possibly TRBD1 for D (5 bases). The germline V and J ends were trimmed by 5 bases and 0 bases, with 14 bases remaining between them. Germline loops: CDR1 DFQATT, CDR2 SNEGSKA (reference sequence). The CDR3 length is 15 residues. In DNA, the CDR3 is TGCAGTGCTCCCAGTTTTGACAGCTCCTACAATGAGCAGTTCTTC. As protein: CSAPSFDSSYNEQFF.

This clonotype was seen a few times. The junction departs from the called germline gene at one end, perhaps through a read error. This rearrangement joins TRBV10-3 to TRBJ1-6; possibly TRBD1 for D (6 bases). CDR1 is ENHRY, CDR2 SYGVKD, per germline. The CDR3 covers 14 residues. This chain's CDR3 is CAISARDTNSPPHF. CDR3 nucleotides: TGTGCCATCAGTGCCCGGGACACTAATTCACCCCCCCACTTT.

About this clonotype itself: The junction does not match germline at one end; this may be a read error. V usage is TRBV5-6 and J usage is TRBJ2-1; D unresolved. Germline CDR1 and CDR2: SGHDT and YYEEEE. The CDR3 contains 11 residues. DNA for the CDR3: TGTGTCAGCAGCTTGTATAATGAGCAGTTCTTC. It encodes CVSSLYNEQFF.

This sequence joins TRBV7-6 and TRBJ2-1; D is possibly TRBD2 (6 bases). The CDR3 has 15 residues. The V and J ends lost 2 bases and 4 bases respectively, with 12 bases between them. The V gene's germline CDR1 is SGHVS and CDR2 FNYEAQ. The CDR3 sequence: CASSLSMGGYNEQFF. The CDR3 DNA sequence: TGTGCCAGCAGCTTAAGTATGGGGGGTTACAATGAGCAGTTCTTC.

Concerning this clonotype itself: A junction end diverges from the germline sequence, so it may reflect a read error. The CDR3 DNA reads as TGTGCCAGCAGCGTAGCGCAGTCATTTGAAGCTTTCTTT. Translating gives CASSVAQSFEAFF. This chain links TRBV11-1 with TRBJ1-1; D gene unclear. Germline V gives CDR1 SGHAT, CDR2 FQDESV (reference sequence). The CDR3 length is 13 residues.

This chain links TRBV7-2 with TRBJ2-3; a possible D gene is TRBD2 (6 bases). Trimming took 1 base from V and 2 from J, leaving 13 bases between them. The CDR3 extends over 16 amino acids. Germline CDR1 reads SGHTA; CDR2 reads FQGNSA. The CDR3 sequence: CASSLDGGTATDTQYF. CDR3 in DNA: TGTGCCAGCAGCTTAGATGGGGGGACGGCCACAGATACGCAGTATTTT. The full variable domain, completed using reference TRBV7-2 and TRBJ2-3, is GAGVSQSPSNKVTEKGKDVELRCDPISGHTALYWYRQSLGQGLEFLIYFQGNSAPDKSGLPSDRFSAERTGGSVSTLTIQRTQQEDSAVYLCASSLDGGTATDTQYFGPGTRLTVL.

This clonotype was seen just once. This chain links TRBV30 with TRBJ1-5; 11 bases line up with TRBD1. There are 16 residues in the CDR3. V was pared by 8 bases and J by 7 bases, with 16 bases of the junction left unmatched. From germline, CDR1 is GTSNPN and CDR2 SVGIG (reference sequence). The CDR3 DNA is TGTGCCCGGGTACCAGAGGGGACAGGGGGGGAGCAGCCCCAGCATTTT. Residues: CARVPEGTGGEQPQHF. Complete variable domain (other parts from reference TRBV30 and TRBJ1-5): SQTIHQWPATLVQPVGSPLSLECTVEGTSNPNLYWYRQAAGRGLQLLFYSVGIGQISSEVPQNLSASRPQDRQFILSSKKLLLSDSGFYLCARVPEGTGGEQPQHFGDGTRLSIL.

The J gene is TRBJ1-2, the V gene TRBV12-3 or TRBV12-4, with D possibly TRBD1 on 6 matching bases. There are 13 residues in the CDR3. Between the trimmed V and J ends, which lost 3 bases and 6 bases, there was a span of 11 bases. The CDR3 coding sequence is TGTGCCAGCAGTTTTGGGGGCCTGCATGGCTACACCTTC. Translating gives CASSFGGLHGYTF.

The CDR3, as DNA: TGCAGCGTTAGCTGGGGATCGAACACTGAAGCTTTCTTT. It translates to CSVSWGSNTEAFF. This chain joins TRBV29-1 and TRBJ1-1; D is uncertain. Germline assignment: CDR1 SQVTM and CDR2 ANQGSEA. V was trimmed by 5 bases and J by 1 base, leaving 11 bases between them. This CDR3 has 13 residues.

The chain joins TRBV2 to TRBJ1-4; possibly TRBD1 for D (6 bases). The CDR3 covers 15 residues. Germline-derived CDR1 and CDR2 are SNHLY and FYNNEI. Trimming took off 5 bases at V and 7 bases at J, with 17 bases between the two ends. The CDR3 DNA is TGTGCCAGCAGTTCCCCCACAGGGAAGGGTGAAAAACTGTTTTTT. Translating gives CASSSPTGKGEKLFF. The whole variable domain, remainder taken from reference TRBV2 and TRBJ1-4, is EPEVTQTPSHQVTQMGQEVILRCVPISNHLYFYWYRQILGQKVEFLVSFYNNEISEKSEIFDDQFSVERPDGSNFTLKIRSTKLEDSAMYFCASSSPTGKGEKLFFGSGTQLSVL.

The J gene is TRBJ1-1, the V gene TRBV28, with 7 positions matching TRBD1. Germline lookup yields CDR1 MDHEN and CDR2 SYDVKM. The J segment lost 10 bases and the V segment lost 6 bases, leaving 2 bases of the junction unmatched. The CDR3 spans 10 residues. CDR3 nucleotide sequence: TGTGCCAGCAGGCAGGGGGGAGCTTTCTTT. This gives the protein CASRQGGAFF.

The rearrangement uses TRBV18 and TRBJ2-1, with D perhaps given as TRBD1 or TRBD2 (5 bases each). The CDR3 is 14 amino acids. Trimming took off 0 bases at V and 8 bases at J, with 11 bases between the two ends. Germline V gives CDR1 KGHSH, CDR2 LQKENI. CDR3 sequence: CASSPPVRDHEQFF. CDR3 sequence (DNA): TGTGCCAGCTCACCACCGGTCAGGGACCATGAGCAGTTCTTC.

Notes on this clonotype: A much larger clone lies one base from this, so it may be a read error. This chain joins TRBV29-1 and TRBJ2-5; 8 nucleotides align to TRBD1. The CDR3 contains 16 residues. CDR1 and CDR2 from the germline V gene are SQVTM and ANQGSEA. The V segment lost 6 bases and the J segment 11 bases; nucleotides outside the gene matches: 23. The CDR3 here is CSVPAPDRAWASEQYF. CDR3 DNA: TGCAGCGTCCCCGCTCCGGACAGGGCCTGGGCAAGTGAGCAGTACTTC.

The chain joins TRBV24-1 to TRBJ2-1; 11 bases are a match to TRBD2. Unmatched junction bases numbered 7, after V lost 3 bases and J lost 10 bases. From germline, CDR1 is KGHDR and CDR2 SFDVKD. The CDR3 consists of 15 residues. CDR3 coding DNA: TGTGCCACCAGTGATCCATTTTTAGCGGGGGGGGAGCAGTTCTTC. Protein sequence: CATSDPFLAGGEQFF.

In this sample, this clonotype turned up a few times. This chain uses TRBV3-1 with TRBJ1-4; D remains ambiguous. The CDR3 is 13 residues long. The germline CDR1 and CDR2 sequences are LGHDT and YNNKEL (reference sequence). V was cut by 1 base and J by 7 bases, with 7 bases left in between. CDR3 in amino acids: CASSQGTGEKLFF. The CDR3 DNA sequence: TGTGCCAGCAGCCAAGGGACGGGTGAAAAACTGTTTTTT. Variable domain in full (rest from reference TRBV3-1 and TRBJ1-4): DTAVSQTPKYLVTQMGNDKSIKCEQNLGHDTMYWYKQDSKKFLKIMFSYNNKELIINETVPNRFSPKSPDKAHLNLHINSLELGDSAVYFCASSQGTGEKLFFGSGTQLSVL.

This clonotype has ten or more counts. The chain couples TRBV6-6 to TRBJ2-3; 7 bases align to TRBD2. The CDR3 has 14 residues. With 3 bases clipped from V and 8 bases from J, the junction kept 8 bases outside the gene matches. CDR1 is MNHNY, CDR2 SVGAGI, per germline (reference sequence). CDR3 residues: CASSYEGGQVTQYF. The CDR3 DNA reads TGTGCCAGCAGTTATGAGGGAGGGCAAGTTACGCAGTATTTT.

The chain is built from TRBV19 and TRBJ2-5, with D perhaps TRBD2 (6 bases). Trimming stripped 5 bases from V and 13 bases from J, with 29 bases between. The germline V gene encodes CDR1 LNHDA and CDR2 SQIVND (reference sequence). This CDR3 has 16 residues. Here the CDR3 reads CASSWAGRGSKDERYF. CDR3 DNA sequence: TGTGCCAGTAGTTGGGCGGGGAGAGGCTCTAAAGACGAGCGGTACTTC. The variable domain in full, completed from reference TRBV19 and TRBJ2-5, reads DGGITQSPKYLFRKEGQNVTLSCEQNLNHDAMYWYRQDPGQGLRLIYYSQIVNDFQKGDIAEGYSVSREKKESFPLTVTSAQKNPTAFYLCASSWAGRGSKDERYFGPGTRLLVL.

This chain links TRBV10-3 with TRBJ2-3, with 12 bases identical to TRBD2. Germline CDR1 is ENHRY and CDR2 is SYGVKD. This CDR3 contains 15 residues. The V gene end was trimmed by 4 bases and the J gene end by 4 bases; junction bases not matched to a gene: 3. This CDR3 is CAISGPSGRADTQYF. CDR3 in DNA: TGTGCCATCAGTGGACCTAGCGGGAGGGCAGATACGCAGTATTTT.

The sample holds a few counts of this clonotype. The genes are TRBV4-3 and TRBJ2-7; 7 bases align to TRBD2. The CDR3 length is 15 residues. Looked up from germline, CDR1 is LGHNA and CDR2 is YSLEER. V gave up 1 base and J gave up 3 bases; unmatched junction bases: 6. CDR3 amino acids: CASSQGLLADYEQYF. Written as DNA, the CDR3 is TGCGCCAGCAGCCAAGGTCTTCTAGCGGACTACGAGCAGTACTTC.

This clonotype showed up just a few times. This chain uses TRBV4-2 with TRBJ2-1; 8 nucleotides align to TRBD2. This CDR3 comprises 17 residues. Germline loops: CDR1 LGHNA, CDR2 YNFKEQ. Trimming took 2 bases from V and 8 from J; bases not matched to a gene: 14. The CDR3, as DNA: TGTGCCAGCAGCCAAACGGGGGGGGGCTTCCACGACGATGAGCAGTTCTTC. This codes for CASSQTGGGFHDDEQFF.

About this clonotype: A clone one base away is much larger, so this may be a read error. The chain carries TRBV6-5 and TRBJ1-2; D is unclear. Germline V gives CDR1 MNHEY, CDR2 SVGAGI. V lost 5 bases and J lost 4, with 14 bases in between. This CDR3 spans 14 amino acids. The CDR3 spells CASSASRPSYGYTF. CDR3 coding DNA: TGTGCCAGCAGTGCCAGCCGACCGAGCTATGGCTACACCTTC.

Regarding this clonotype: Mismatch with germline at one junction end may stem from a read error. The chain joins TRBV27 to TRBJ2-3; TRBD2 aligns across 12 bases. CDR1 and CDR2 from the germline V gene are MNHEY and SMNVEV (reference sequence). The CDR3 length is 19 residues. CDR3 in DNA: TGTGCCAGCAGTACACGACTAGCGGGAGCCCTCCCACTTGTGGATACGCGGTATTTT. Its translation is CASSTRLAGALPLVDTRYF.

The chain uses TRBV6-5 and TRBJ1-6; TRBD1 matches at 7 bases. The V gene's germline CDR1 is MNHEY and CDR2 SVGAGI. The V gene end was trimmed by 6 bases and the J gene end by 7 bases; junction bases not matched to a gene: 9. The CDR3 totals 15 residues. The CDR3 bases are TGTGCCAGCAGACCGCTCGACAGGGCAAATTCACCCCTCCACTTT. Encoded protein: CASRPLDRANSPLHF.

The chain employs TRBV18 and TRBJ2-5; D uncertain. The J call may be wrong; the DNA end is better matched by TRBJ2-7. Germline-derived CDR1 and CDR2 are KGHSH and LQKENI. This CDR3 spans 12 amino acids. CDR3 amino acids: CASSPSSNEQYF. Written as DNA, the CDR3 is TGTGCCAGCTCACCAAGTTCGAACGAGCAGTACTTC.

The genes are TRBV15 and TRBJ2-5; D may be TRBD1 (5 bases). The germline gives CDR1 LNHNV, CDR2 YYDKDF (reference sequence). The CDR3 has 14 residues. V dropped 0 bases and J dropped 3 bases, with 8 bases sitting between them. This CDR3 reads CATSRDPREETQYF. CDR3 DNA sequence: TGTGCCACCAGCAGAGATCCCAGGGAAGAGACCCAGTACTTC.

A single count supports this clonotype. V is TRBV7-3 and J is TRBJ2-2; 10 nucleotides agree with TRBD1. With 5 bases clipped from V and 4 bases from J, the junction kept 4 bases outside the gene matches. CDR1 is SGHTA, CDR2 FQGTGA, per germline. The CDR3 covers 15 residues. The CDR3 is CASSHGQGVTGELFF. CDR3 nucleotides: TGTGCCAGCAGCCATGGACAGGGGGTCACCGGGGAGCTGTTTTTT.

This chain links TRBV18 with TRBJ2-7; 8 positions agree with TRBD2. The V segment lost 3 bases and the J segment 7 bases; nucleotides outside the gene matches: 14. Germline V gene lookup returns CDR1 KGHSH and CDR2 LQKENI. There are 16 residues in the CDR3. The CDR3 coding sequence is TGTGCCAGCTCACCTAGGGCGGGAGGTTCCTACAATGAGCAGTACTTC. Protein product: CASSPRAGGSYNEQYF.

CDR3 region: CSARVQGQLDEKLFF. In DNA, the CDR3 is TGCAGTGCTAGGGTACAGGGTCAGCTGGATGAAAAACTGTTTTTT. This chain connects TRBV20-1 to TRBJ1-4, with D possibly being TRBD1 (6 bases). The CDR3 consists of 15 residues. Germline V lookup: CDR1 DFQATT, CDR2 SNEGSKA (reference sequence). The V and J ends lost 3 bases and 6 bases respectively, with 17 bases between them.

This clonotype was detected only a few times. The chain links TRBV20-1 to TRBJ2-1; D is ambiguous. Looked up from germline, CDR1 is DFQATT and CDR2 is SNEGSKA (reference sequence). This CDR3 has 13 residues. The V end lost 4 bases, the J end lost 5 bases, and 12 bases lay between the germline ends. The chain's CDR3 is CSAIKGWHNEQFF. The CDR3, as DNA: TGCAGTGCTATTAAGGGTTGGCACAATGAGCAGTTCTTC.

This clonotype was seen many times. The V call is TRBV5-4, the J call TRBJ2-7; 7 nucleotides match TRBD2. Germline CDR1 reads SGHNT; CDR2 reads YYREEE (reference sequence). V lost 2 bases, J lost 0 bases, and 5 bases stayed unmatched. The CDR3 is made up of 15 amino acids. CDR3 region: CASSLAGSGSYEQYF. The CDR3 DNA reads as TGTGCCAGCAGCTTAGCGGGGTCAGGCTCCTACGAGCAGTACTTC.